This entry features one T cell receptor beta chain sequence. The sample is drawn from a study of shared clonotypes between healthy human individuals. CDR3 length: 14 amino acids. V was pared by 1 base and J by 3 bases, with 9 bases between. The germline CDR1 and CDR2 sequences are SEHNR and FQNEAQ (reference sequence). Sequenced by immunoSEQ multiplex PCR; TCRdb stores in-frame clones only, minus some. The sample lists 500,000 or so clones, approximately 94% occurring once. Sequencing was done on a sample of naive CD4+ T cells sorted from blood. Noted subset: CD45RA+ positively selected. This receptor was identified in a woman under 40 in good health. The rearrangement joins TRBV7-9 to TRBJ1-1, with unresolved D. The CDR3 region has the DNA TGTGCCAGCAGCTTAGTAGGGCGGCACACTGAAGCTTTCTTT. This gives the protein CASSLVGRHTEAFF.